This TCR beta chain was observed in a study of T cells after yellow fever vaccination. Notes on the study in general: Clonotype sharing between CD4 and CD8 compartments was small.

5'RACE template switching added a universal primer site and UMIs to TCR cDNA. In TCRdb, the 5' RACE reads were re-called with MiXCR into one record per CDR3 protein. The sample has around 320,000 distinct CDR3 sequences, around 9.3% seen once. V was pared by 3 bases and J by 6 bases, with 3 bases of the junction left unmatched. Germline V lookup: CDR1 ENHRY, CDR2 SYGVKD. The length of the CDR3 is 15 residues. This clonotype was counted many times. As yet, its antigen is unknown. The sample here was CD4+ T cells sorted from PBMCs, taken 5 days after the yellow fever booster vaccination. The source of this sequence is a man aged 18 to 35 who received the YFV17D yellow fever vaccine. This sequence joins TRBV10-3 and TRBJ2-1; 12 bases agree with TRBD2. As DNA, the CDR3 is TGTGCCATCAGTGATGGGACTAGCGGGTCCAATGAGCAGTTCTTC. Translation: CAISDGTSGSNEQFF.